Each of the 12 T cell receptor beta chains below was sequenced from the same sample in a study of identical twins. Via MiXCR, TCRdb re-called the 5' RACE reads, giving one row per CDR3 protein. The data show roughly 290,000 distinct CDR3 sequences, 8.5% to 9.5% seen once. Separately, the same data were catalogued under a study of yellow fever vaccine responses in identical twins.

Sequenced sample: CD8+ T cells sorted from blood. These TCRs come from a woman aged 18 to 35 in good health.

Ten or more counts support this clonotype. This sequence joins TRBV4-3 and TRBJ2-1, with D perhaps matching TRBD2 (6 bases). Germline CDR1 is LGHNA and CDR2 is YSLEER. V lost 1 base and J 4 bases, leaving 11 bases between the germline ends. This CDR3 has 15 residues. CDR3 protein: CASSQARAGYNEQFF. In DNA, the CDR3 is TGCGCCAGCAGCCAAGCCAGGGCGGGGTACAATGAGCAGTTCTTC.

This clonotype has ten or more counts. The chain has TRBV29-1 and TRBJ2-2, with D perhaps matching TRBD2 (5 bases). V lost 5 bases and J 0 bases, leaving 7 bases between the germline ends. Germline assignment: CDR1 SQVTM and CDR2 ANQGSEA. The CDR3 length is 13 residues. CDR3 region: CSVLASNTGELFF. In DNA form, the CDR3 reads TGCAGCGTTCTAGCCTCGAACACCGGGGAGCTGTTTTTT.

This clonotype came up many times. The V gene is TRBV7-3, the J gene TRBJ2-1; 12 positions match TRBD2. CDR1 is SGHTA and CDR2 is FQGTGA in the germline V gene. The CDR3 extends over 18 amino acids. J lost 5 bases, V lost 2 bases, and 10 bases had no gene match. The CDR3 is CASSLSPPLAGGDNEQFF. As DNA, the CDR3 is TGTGCCAGCAGCTTATCGCCCCCACTAGCGGGGGGAGACAATGAGCAGTTCTTC.

The CDR3 DNA reads TGTGCCAGCAGTTTTTCGGGGACAGAGCAGTACTTC. Its translation is CASSFSGTEQYF. This rearrangement joins TRBV27 to TRBJ2-7, with D tentatively TRBD1 (6 bases). Germline CDR1 and CDR2: MNHEY and SMNVEV (reference sequence). This CDR3 comprises 12 residues. Trimming cost V 3 bases and J 7 bases, with 10 bases left between them.

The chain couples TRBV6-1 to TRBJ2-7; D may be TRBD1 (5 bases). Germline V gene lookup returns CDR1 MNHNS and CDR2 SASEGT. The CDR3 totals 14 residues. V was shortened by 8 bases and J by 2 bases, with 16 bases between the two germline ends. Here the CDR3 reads CASQGVEYPYEQYF. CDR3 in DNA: TGTGCCAGCCAGGGTGTCGAGTACCCCTACGAGCAGTACTTC.

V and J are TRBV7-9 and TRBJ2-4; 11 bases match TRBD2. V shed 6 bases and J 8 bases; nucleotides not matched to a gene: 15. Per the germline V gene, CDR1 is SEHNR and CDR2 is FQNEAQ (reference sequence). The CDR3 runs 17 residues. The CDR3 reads CASRPIVTSGIRDIQYF. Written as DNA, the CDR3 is TGTGCCAGCAGACCGATTGTGACTAGCGGGATTAGAGACATTCAGTACTTC.

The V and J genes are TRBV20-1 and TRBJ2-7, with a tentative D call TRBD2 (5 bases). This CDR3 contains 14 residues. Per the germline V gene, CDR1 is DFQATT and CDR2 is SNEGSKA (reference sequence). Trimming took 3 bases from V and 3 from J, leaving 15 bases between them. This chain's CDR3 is CSASQTTQNYEQYF. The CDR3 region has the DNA TGCAGTGCTAGCCAGACTACACAGAACTACGAGCAGTACTTC.

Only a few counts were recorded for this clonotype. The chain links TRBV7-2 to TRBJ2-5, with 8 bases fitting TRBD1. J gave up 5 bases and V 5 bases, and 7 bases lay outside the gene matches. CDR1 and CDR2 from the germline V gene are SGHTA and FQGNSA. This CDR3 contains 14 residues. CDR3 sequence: CASSPYRGDETQYF. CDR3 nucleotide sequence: TGTGCCAGCAGCCCGTACAGGGGGGATGAGACCCAGTACTTC.

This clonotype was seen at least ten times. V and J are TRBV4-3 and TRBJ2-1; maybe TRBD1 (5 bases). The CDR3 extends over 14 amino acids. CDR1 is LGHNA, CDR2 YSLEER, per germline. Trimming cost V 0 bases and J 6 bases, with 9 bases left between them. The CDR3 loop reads CASSQDRQLNEQFF. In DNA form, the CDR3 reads TGCGCCAGCAGCCAAGATCGACAGCTCAATGAGCAGTTCTTC.

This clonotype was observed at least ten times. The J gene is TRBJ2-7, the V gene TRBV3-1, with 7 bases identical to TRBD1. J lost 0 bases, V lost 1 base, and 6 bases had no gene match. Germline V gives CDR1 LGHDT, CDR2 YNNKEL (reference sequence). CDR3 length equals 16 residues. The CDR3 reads CASSQGGGILSYEQYF. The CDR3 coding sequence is TGTGCCAGCAGCCAAGGAGGGGGCATCCTCTCCTACGAGCAGTACTTC.

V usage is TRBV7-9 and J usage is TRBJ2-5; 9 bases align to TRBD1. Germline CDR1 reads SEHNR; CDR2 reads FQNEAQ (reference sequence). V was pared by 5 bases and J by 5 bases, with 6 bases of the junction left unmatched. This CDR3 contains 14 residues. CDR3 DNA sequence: TGTGCCAGCAGCCCACAGGGGGCGCCGGAGACCCAGTACTTC. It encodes CASSPQGAPETQYF. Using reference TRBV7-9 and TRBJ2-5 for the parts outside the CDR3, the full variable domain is DTGVSQNPRHKITKRGQNVTFRCDPISEHNRLYWYRQTLGQGPEFLTYFQNEAQLEKSRLLSDRFSAERPKGSFSTLEIQRTEQGDSAMYLCASSPQGAPETQYFGPGTRLLVL.

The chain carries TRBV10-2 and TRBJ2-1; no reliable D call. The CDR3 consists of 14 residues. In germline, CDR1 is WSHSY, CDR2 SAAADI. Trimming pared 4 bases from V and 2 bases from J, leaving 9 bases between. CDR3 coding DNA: TGCGCCAGCAGTGTGAGCAGGACCTACAATGAGCAGTTCTTC. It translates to CASSVSRTYNEQFF.